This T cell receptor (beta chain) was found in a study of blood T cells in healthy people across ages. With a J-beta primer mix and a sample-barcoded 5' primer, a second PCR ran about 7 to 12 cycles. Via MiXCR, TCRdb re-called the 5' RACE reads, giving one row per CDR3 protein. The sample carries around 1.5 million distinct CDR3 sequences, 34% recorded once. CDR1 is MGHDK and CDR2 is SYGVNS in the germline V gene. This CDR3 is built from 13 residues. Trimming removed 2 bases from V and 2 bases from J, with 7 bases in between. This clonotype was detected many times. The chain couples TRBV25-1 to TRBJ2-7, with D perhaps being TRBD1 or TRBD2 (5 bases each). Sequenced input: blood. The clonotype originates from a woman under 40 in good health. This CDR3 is CASSERGPYEQYF. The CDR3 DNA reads TGTGCCAGCAGTGAAAGGGGACCCTACGAGCAGTACTTC.